A selection of T cell receptor beta chains follows, all from one sample in a study of OX40 agonist ivuxolimab in advanced cancers. TCRdb's copy holds only in-frame clones and misses some; the assay was immunoSEQ multiplex PCR. The sample lists around 50,000 clones, 90% to 95% occurring once. Sample: CD4+ or CD8+ T cells sorted from blood, taken in a trial of the OX40 agonist ivuxolimab. The receptors were gathered from an adult with an advanced solid tumor such as melanoma, head and neck, liver or kidney cancer. The CDR3 runs from the conserved cysteine through the conserved F or W. A D gene is named only where the DNA matches it firmly. Clone size is stated in some rows and not others, as once, few, many or a class when expanded.

TRBJ2-5 . . TRBV4-1 CASSQLLVGTQYF TGCGCCAGCAGCCAACTCTTAGTCGGGACCCAGTACTTC
TRBJ2-7 TRBD1 . TRBV28 CASSVMGTGLSSEQYF TGTGCCAGCAGTGTGATGGGGACAGGGTTATCCTCCGAGCAGTACTTC
TRBJ2-1 TRBD2 . TRBV5-5 CASSLRLAGAVQFF TGTGCCAGCAGCTTGAGGCTAGCGGGAGCCGTGCAGTTCTTC
TRBJ2-1 TRBD1 . TRBV11-2 CASSLTTGQGNEQFF TGTGCCAGCAGCCTAACTACGGGACAGGGGAATGAGCAGTTCTTC
TRBJ2-3 . . TRBV4-1 CASSHPGVGTDTQYF TGCGCCAGCAGCCACCCAGGAGTCGGCACAGATACGCAGTATTTT
TRBJ2-7 . . TRBV5-6 CASSSERGASEQYF TGTGCCAGCAGCTCAGAGAGGGGGGCTTCCGAGCAGTACTTC
TRBJ2-7 . . TRBV7-9 CASSRDTFSEQYF TGTGCCAGCAGCCGGGACACCTTCTCCGAGCAGTACTTC
TRBJ1-4 . . TRBV7-9 CASSFGQANEKLFF TGTGCCAGCAGCTTTGGGCAGGCAAATGAAAAACTGTTTTTT
TRBJ1-6 . . TRBV28 CASSRPGAPDSPLHF TGTGCCAGCTCACGACCAGGAGCTCCTGATTCACCCCTCCACTTT
TRBJ1-1 TRBD1 . TRBV5-4 CASSLGTGGAGTEAFF TGTGCCAGCAGCTTGGGAACAGGGGGCGCGGGCACTGAAGCTTTCTTT
TRBJ2-5 TRBD1 . TRBV13 CASSPTLRDRKRWETQYF TGTGCCAGCAGCCCCACACTCCGGGACAGGAAACGGTGGGAGACCCAGTACTTC
TRBJ1-5 . . TRBV4-1 CASSQAPRQVGQPQHF TGCGCCAGCAGCCAGGCCCCTAGACAGGTGGGGCAGCCCCAGCATTTT
TRBJ2-1 TRBD2 once TRBV11-1 CASSVTSGRNEQFF TGTGCCAGCAGCGTGACTAGCGGGAGGAATGAGCAGTTCTTC
TRBJ1-6 . . TRBV5-1 CASSRGRGSPLHF TGCGCCAGCAGCCGTGGTCGTGGCTCACCCCTCCACTTT
TRBJ2-2 . . TRBV4-1 CASSQVTANTGELFF TGCGCCAGCAGCCAAGTAACAGCGAACACCGGGGAGCTGTTTTTT
TRBJ2-1 . . TRBV2 CASSETFINEQFF TGTGCCAGCAGTGAGACCTTTATTAATGAGCAGTTCTTC
TRBJ1-5 TRBD1 . TRBV28 CASRGGQGRQPQHF TGTGCCAGCAGGGGGGGACAGGGGCGTCAGCCCCAGCATTTT
TRBJ2-7 TRBD2 . TRBV28 CASSWGGGRSYEQYF TGTGCCAGCAGTTGGGGGGGTGGGAGATCCTACGAGCAGTACTTC
TRBJ2-2 TRBD1 once TRBV18 CASSPPRPQGGDTGELFF TGTGCCAGCTCACCCCCTAGGCCACAGGGGGGAGACACCGGGGAGCTGTTTTTT
TRBJ2-5 . . TRBV9 CASSAGFGLETQYF TGTGCCAGCAGCGCGGGGTTTGGGTTAGAGACCCAGTACTTC
TRBJ1-2 TRBD1 . TRBV5-1 CASSLQGAFGYTF TGCGCCAGCAGCTTACAGGGGGCTTTTGGCTACACCTTC
TRBJ1-1 . . TRBV6-5 CASSFIRGNTEAFF TGTGCCAGCAGTTTCATCAGGGGCAACACTGAAGCTTTCTTT
TRBJ1-1 . . TRBV6-6 CASSYPRTGNTEAFF TGTGCCAGCAGTTACCCACGGACGGGGAACACTGAAGCTTTCTTT
TRBJ2-7 . . TRBV6-6 CASSLVFTYEQYF TGTGCCAGCAGTCTCGTCTTTACCTACGAGCAGTACTTC
TRBJ2-7 TRBD1 . TRBV5-1 CASSLDGIGTGGEQYF TGCGCCAGCAGCTTGGATGGAATCGGGACAGGGGGCGAGCAGTACTTC
TRBJ2-1 . . TRBV11-2 CASSLRTAQRSYNEQFF TGTGCCAGCAGCCTGAGGACAGCTCAACGCTCCTACAATGAGCAGTTCTTC
TRBJ2-7 . . TRBV6-1 CASRWQPSYEQYF TGTGCCAGCAGGTGGCAGCCCTCCTACGAGCAGTACTTC
TRBJ2-3 TRBD1 . TRBV6-6 CASSRLQGTDTQYF TGTGCCAGCAGCCGGCTACAGGGGACAGATACGCAGTATTTT
TRBJ2-7 . . TRBV28 CASSFQNYEQYF TGTGCCAGCAGTTTCCAAAACTACGAGCAGTACTTC
TRBJ1-5 TRBD1 . TRBV2 CASSERTGGYQPQHF TGTGCCAGCAGTGAAAGGACAGGGGGATATCAGCCCCAGCATTTT
TRBJ2-7 . . TRBV7-9 CASSLIPGGVDEQYF TGTGCCAGCAGCTTGATACCAGGAGGGGTCGACGAGCAGTACTTC